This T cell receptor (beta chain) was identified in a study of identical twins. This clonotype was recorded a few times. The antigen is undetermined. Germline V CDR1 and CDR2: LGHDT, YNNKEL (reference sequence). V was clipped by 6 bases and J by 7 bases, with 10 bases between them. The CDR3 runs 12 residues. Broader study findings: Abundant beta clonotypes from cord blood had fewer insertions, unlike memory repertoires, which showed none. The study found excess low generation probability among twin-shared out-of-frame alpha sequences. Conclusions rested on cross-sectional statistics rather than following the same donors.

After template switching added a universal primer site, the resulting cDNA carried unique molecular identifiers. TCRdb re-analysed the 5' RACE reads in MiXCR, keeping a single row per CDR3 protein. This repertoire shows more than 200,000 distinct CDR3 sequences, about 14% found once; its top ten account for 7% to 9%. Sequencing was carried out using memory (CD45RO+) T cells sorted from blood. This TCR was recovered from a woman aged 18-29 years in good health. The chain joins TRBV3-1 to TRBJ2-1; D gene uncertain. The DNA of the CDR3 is TGTGCCAGCAGGATAGTGGAGAATGAGCAGTTCTTC. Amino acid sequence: CASRIVENEQFF.